This T cell receptor (beta chain) was observed in a study of neurological immune-mediated disorders. With 10-nucleotide random UMIs, 5'RACE was used to make the cDNA. Sequencing runs each yielded over 160 million TCR-beta sequences from 15-18 subjects. A single record per CDR3 protein comes from TCRdb applying MiXCR to the 5' RACE reads. This sample has about 66,000 distinct CDR3 sequences, with 4.5% found just once. Germline V gene lookup returns CDR1 MNHEY and CDR2 SMNVEV (reference sequence). The CDR3 is 12 amino acids. Trimming left V 3 bases short and J 9 bases short, with 9 bases between. The TCR comes from a man aged 30 to 39 with multiple sclerosis. V is TRBV27 and J is TRBJ2-1; a possible D gene is TRBD1 (6 bases). The sample was PBMCs. CDR3 sequence reads: CASSFARGEQFF. In DNA, the CDR3 is TGTGCCAGCAGTTTCGCCAGGGGTGAGCAGTTCTTC.